A selection of T cell receptor beta chains follows, all from one sample in a study of early T cells in non-severe SARS-CoV-2 infection. Each CDR3 protein gets one entry after TCRdb re-called the 5' RACE reads with MiXCR. The data show 35,000 to 45,000 distinct CDR3 sequences, less than 6.5% seen once. Sequences were derived from whole blood, sampled at baseline. All receptors come from an adult who was a healthcare worker with PCR-confirmed SARS-CoV-2 infection or an uninfected control (not recorded which). CDR3s include the opening cysteine and the closing phenylalanine or tryptophan. A D gene is named only where the DNA matches it firmly. Not every row has a clone size; where given, it reads once, few, many or a size class.

d_gene: NA
abundance: many
v_gene: TRBV25-1
j_gene: TRBJ1-2
CDR3nt: TGTGCCAGCAGTGATCGGACAACTTATGGCTACACCTTC
CDR3aa: CASSDRTTYGYTF

d_gene: NA
abundance: many
v_gene: TRBV19
j_gene: TRBJ2-7
CDR3nt: TGTGCCAGTAGTATAGAAACAGGGAACTACGAGCAGTACTTC
CDR3aa: CASSIETGNYEQYF

d_gene: TRBD1
abundance: many
v_gene: TRBV10-3
j_gene: TRBJ2-3
CDR3nt: TGTGCCATCAAGCCCACAGGGGGCGAAGATACGCAGTATTTT
CDR3aa: CAIKPTGGEDTQYF

d_gene: TRBD1
abundance: many
v_gene: TRBV12-3/TRBV12-4
j_gene: TRBJ1-2
CDR3nt: TGTGCCAGCAGTCCGGGACAGGCTACTAACTATGGCTACACCTTC
CDR3aa: CASSPGQATNYGYTF

d_gene: NA
abundance: many
v_gene: TRBV6-2/TRBV6-3
j_gene: TRBJ2-1
CDR3nt: TGTGCCAGCAGCCCCTGGAGGGGAGGTGACAATGAGCAGTTCTTC
CDR3aa: CASSPWRGGDNEQFF

d_gene: TRBD2
abundance: few
v_gene: TRBV20-1
j_gene: TRBJ2-7
CDR3nt: TGCAGTGCTAGCCCACTAGCGGGGGGGCCCTACGAGCAGTACTTC
CDR3aa: CSASPLAGGPYEQYF

d_gene: NA
abundance: many
v_gene: TRBV11-2
j_gene: TRBJ2-5
CDR3nt: TGTGCCAGCAGCTCGAGACTCACGACCTCCAAGACCCAGTACTTC
CDR3aa: CASSSRLTTSKTQYF

d_gene: TRBD1
abundance: many
v_gene: TRBV20-1
j_gene: TRBJ2-7
CDR3nt: TGCAGTGCTAGAGACCCCGGGACAGGGGGCTACGAGCAGTACTTC
CDR3aa: CSARDPGTGGYEQYF

d_gene: TRBD1
abundance: many
v_gene: TRBV7-9
j_gene: TRBJ2-3
CDR3nt: TGTGCCAGCAGCTCCATTTGGACAGGGTTTGATACGCAGTATTTT
CDR3aa: CASSSIWTGFDTQYF

d_gene: NA
abundance: many
v_gene: TRBV30
j_gene: TRBJ1-3
CDR3nt: TGTGCCTGGAGTGCCGGGACGCTCGGAAACACCATATATTTT
CDR3aa: CAWSAGTLGNTIYF

d_gene: NA
abundance: NA
v_gene: TRBV20-1
j_gene: TRBJ1-2
CDR3nt: TGCAGTGCTAGAGCCGACGGCTACACCTTC
CDR3aa: CSARADGYTF

d_gene: NA
abundance: few
v_gene: TRBV11-2
j_gene: TRBJ2-2
CDR3nt: TGTGCCAGCAGCCGCGGCCAGGGGTGGAACACCGGGGAGCTGTTTTTT
CDR3aa: CASSRGQGWNTGELFF